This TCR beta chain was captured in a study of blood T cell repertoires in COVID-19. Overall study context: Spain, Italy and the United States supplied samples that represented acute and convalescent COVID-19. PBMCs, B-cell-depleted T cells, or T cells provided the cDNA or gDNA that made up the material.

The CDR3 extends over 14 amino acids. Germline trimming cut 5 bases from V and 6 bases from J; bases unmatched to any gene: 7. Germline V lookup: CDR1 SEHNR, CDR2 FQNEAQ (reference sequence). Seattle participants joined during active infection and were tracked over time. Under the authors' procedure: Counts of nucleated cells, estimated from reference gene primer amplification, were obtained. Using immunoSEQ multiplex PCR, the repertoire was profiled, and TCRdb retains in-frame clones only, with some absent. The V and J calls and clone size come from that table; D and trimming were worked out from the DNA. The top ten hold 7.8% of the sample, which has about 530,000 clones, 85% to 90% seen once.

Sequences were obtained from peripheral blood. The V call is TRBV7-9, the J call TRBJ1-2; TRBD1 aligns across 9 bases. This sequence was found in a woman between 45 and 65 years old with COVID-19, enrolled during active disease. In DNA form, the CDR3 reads TGTGCCAGCAGCCCGGGACAGGGTACGCATGGCTACACCTTC. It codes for CASSPGQGTHGYTF.